This T cell receptor beta chain was captured in a study of cytotoxic CD8 clonotypes in ibrutinib-treated CLL. Clones were read by immunoSEQ multiplex PCR, and TCRdb kept only the in-frame ones, dropping some. In the table there are some 100,000 clones, under 70% of which are singletons. V lost 1 base, J lost 5 bases, and 4 bases lay in between. CDR3 length equals 11 residues. Germline loops: CDR1 SGHRS, CDR2 YFSETQ. This clone was counted between two and nine times. This specimen consisted of PBMCs, obtained after 24 months of ibrutinib treatment. The V and J genes are TRBV5-1 and TRBJ2-7; no definite D call. The source is a human donor with chronic lymphocytic leukemia. CDR3 sequence: CASSLLDEQYF. The CDR3 region has the DNA TGCGCCAGCAGCTTGCTCGACGAGCAGTACTTC.